A single sample gave rise to the 12 T cell receptor beta chains below, sequenced in a study of cytomegalovirus exposure and HLA in healthy donors. 13 Jbeta primers and 60 Vbeta primers were used for the PCR. Libraries were prepared by immunoSEQ multiplex PCR; TCRdb keeps only in-frame clonotypes and omits some of them. The sample consists of roughly 200,000 clones, about 78% of them appearing once. The sequenced sample consisted of PBMCs. These receptor sequences come from a woman younger than 45 in good health and CMV-seronegative.

CDR3 bases: TGCAGCGTTGCCTACAGGGTTGGAAACACCATATATTTT. It translates to CSVAYRVGNTIYF. V and J are TRBV29-1 and TRBJ1-3, with a weak D call TRBD1 (6 bases). This CDR3 has 13 residues. The germline V and J ends were trimmed by 4 bases and 3 bases, with 10 bases remaining between them. The germline CDR1 and CDR2 sequences are SQVTM and ANQGSEA.

This clone came up a few times. The chain is built from TRBV21-1 and TRBJ2-7; TRBD1, the D gene given by the table, was not confirmed from the DNA. TRBV21-1 counts as a pseudogene. CDR3 length: 12 amino acids. The chain's CDR3 is CDRGLGTYEQYF. The CDR3 region has the DNA TGTGATAGGGGGCTGGGGACCTACGAGCAGTACTTC.

V usage is TRBV6-6 and J usage is TRBJ1-2; D is unresolved. Germline V gene sequence: CDR1 MNHNY, CDR2 SVGAGI (reference sequence). The CDR3 sequence is 13 residues long. Between the trimmed V and J ends, which lost 5 bases and 4 bases, there was a span of 11 bases. This CDR3 is CASSQPTSYGYTF. CDR3 DNA sequence: TGTGCCAGCAGTCAACCTACCTCCTATGGCTACACCTTC.

The chain couples TRBV9 to TRBJ2-3; TRBD2 is a possible D gene (5 bases). With 2 bases removed from V and 1 base from J, the gap between germline ends came to 17 bases. This CDR3 has 17 residues. The V gene's germline CDR1 is SGDLS and CDR2 YYNGEE. The CDR3 spells CASSVSGRTYRTDTQYF. In DNA, the CDR3 is TGTGCCAGCAGCGTGTCAGGCAGGACTTACCGCACAGATACGCAGTATTTT.

J is TRBJ2-4 and V is TRBV6-6; D may be TRBD2 (5 bases). Trimming took 3 bases from V and 6 from J, leaving 9 bases between them. The CDR3 spans 13 residues. Germline V gene data show CDR1 as MNHNY and CDR2 as SVGAGI (reference sequence). The DNA of the CDR3 is TGTGCCAGCAGTTATCTACGGGGAAACATTCAGTACTTC. It translates to CASSYLRGNIQYF.

The V and J genes are TRBV5-1 and TRBJ2-1, with D maybe TRBD2 (6 bases). V was pared by 0 bases and J by 0 bases, with 10 bases between. The CDR3 runs to 16 residues. From germline, CDR1 is SGHRS and CDR2 YFSETQ. The CDR3 region is CASSLGLASSYNEQFF. The CDR3 nucleotides read TGCGCCAGCAGCTTGGGTCTAGCGAGCTCCTACAATGAGCAGTTCTTC.

V usage is TRBV28 and J usage is TRBJ2-1; 8 bases are shared with TRBD2. V gave up 6 bases and J gave up 1 base; unmatched junction bases: 17. There are 19 residues in the CDR3. From germline, CDR1 is MDHEN and CDR2 SYDVKM. The CDR3 DNA reads TGTGCCAGCAGCTCAGTATTCGGGGAGCCTAGCGGGTCCTACAATGAGCAGTTCTTC. It yields the protein CASSSVFGEPSGSYNEQFF.

CDR3 sequence: CASSYSIGDTEAFF. In DNA form, the CDR3 reads TGTGCCAGCAGTTACTCAATCGGGGACACTGAAGCTTTCTTT. The V gene is TRBV6-5, the J gene TRBJ1-1; D not resolved. Germline V gives CDR1 MNHEY, CDR2 SVGAGI. V lost 0 bases and J lost 3, with 8 bases in between. This CDR3 spans 14 amino acids.

The genes are TRBV6-1 and TRBJ2-1; 7 bases line up with TRBD1. This CDR3 has 15 amino acids. The ends lost 7 bases at V and 4 bases at J; junction bases unmatched: 10. CDR1 is MNHNS, CDR2 SASEGT, per germline. CDR3 sequence (DNA): TGTGCCAGCATCAAGGGGGCAGGCGCTTACAATGAGCAGTTCTTC. This sequence encodes CASIKGAGAYNEQFF.

This rearrangement joins TRBV29-1 to TRBJ2-7, with TRBD1 matching 7 bases. After removal of 0 bases from V and 2 bases from J, the junction contained 7 bases not matched to a gene. CDR1 and CDR2 (germline): SQVTM, ANQGSEA. The CDR3 extends over 15 amino acids. The CDR3 protein is CSVEDQTGTTYEQYF. The CDR3 DNA reads TGCAGCGTTGAAGATCAGACAGGGACCACCTACGAGCAGTACTTC.

The chain couples TRBV19 to TRBJ1-4, with D tentatively TRBD1 (5 bases). The length of the CDR3 is 13 residues. From germline, CDR1 is LNHDA and CDR2 SQIVND (reference sequence). Trimming removed 4 bases at V and 4 bases at J, with 7 bases between. CDR3: CASSSRVNEKLFF. The CDR3 DNA reads as TGTGCCAGTAGTAGCAGGGTTAATGAAAAACTGTTTTTT.

In its sample, this clone was seen a few times. The rearrangement uses TRBV28 and TRBJ2-5; no clear D. The CDR3 runs 13 residues. Trimming took 5 bases from V and 3 from J, leaving 10 bases between them. Looked up from germline, CDR1 is MDHEN and CDR2 is SYDVKM. DNA of the CDR3: TGTGCCAGCAGTCGGGTCGGAAAAGAGACCCAGTACTTC. Protein sequence: CASSRVGKETQYF.